This section outlines one T cell receptor (beta chain) sequence together with its context. The data originate from a study of cytomegalovirus exposure and HLA in healthy donors. With 60 Vbeta and 13 Jbeta primers, the PCR was carried out. The data were produced by immunoSEQ multiplex PCR, yet TCRdb's version contains in-frame clones alone and is incomplete. Counted here are around 110,000 clones, around 81% occurring once; the ten biggest clones make up around 4.2%. The CDR3 has 14 residues. Germline CDR1 SGHTA, CDR2 FQGNSA. Trimming pared 4 bases from V and 8 bases from J, leaving 15 bases between. The TCR sequence derives from a woman younger than 45 in good health and CMV-seronegative. This chain joins TRBV7-2 and TRBJ2-1; a weak D match, TRBD2 (6 bases). The sequenced material came from PBMCs. The CDR3 nucleotides read TGTGCCAGCAGCTCCCTAGCGCGTCTCTATGAGCAGTTCTTC. Protein sequence: CASSSLARLYEQFF.